Reported below is one T cell receptor beta chain. The antigen remains undetermined. The PCR ran on 60 Vbeta and 13 Jbeta primers. Some clones are missing from TCRdb's copy, which holds only in-frame ones; the method was immunoSEQ multiplex PCR. Counted here are 110,000 to 150,000 clones, about 79% occurring once; the ten biggest clones make up around 4.1%. The data originate from a study of cytomegalovirus exposure and HLA in healthy donors. The V end lost 3 bases, the J end lost 6 bases, and 14 bases lay between the germline ends. The CDR3 extends over 15 amino acids. CDR1 and CDR2 (germline): MGHRA, YSYEKL. General study findings and limits: CMV serostatus stood as the only immune exposure information on hand.

This TCR was recovered from a man between 40 and 49 years old in good health and CMV-seropositive. The chain carries TRBV4-1 and TRBJ2-2, with D perhaps TRBD2 (5 bases). The sequenced sample was PBMCs. CDR3 nucleotides: TGCGCCAGCAGCCAGAGGGAGATCGGCGCCGGGGAGCTGTTTTTT. Encoded protein: CASSQREIGAGELFF.